A single sample gave rise to the 19 T cell receptor beta chains below, sequenced in a study of T-cell reconstitution after alpha-beta-depleted transplantation in children. Unique molecular identifiers were used to barcode this TCRbeta library. TCRdb processed the PCR reads anew with MiXCR; each CDR3 protein has one entry. The sample shows about 97,000 distinct CDR3 sequences, 6% to 9% of them seen only once. This material consisted of PBMCs, taken before TCRalphabeta/CD19-depleted stem cell transplant. The receptor set was obtained from a boy younger than 10 with acute lymphoblastic leukemia, due to receive a stem cell transplant.

This clonotype was detected ten times or more. This chain connects TRBV7-2 to TRBJ2-1, with D possibly matching TRBD1 (5 bases). Germline V gene lookup returns CDR1 SGHTA and CDR2 FQGNSA. The CDR3 totals 13 residues. Trimming pared 8 bases from V and 8 bases from J, leaving 16 bases between. The CDR3 sequence: CASSGAAIHEQFF. DNA for the CDR3: TGTGCCAGCTCTGGGGCGGCAATCCATGAGCAGTTCTTC.

This clonotype occurred many times. The chain carries TRBV25-1 and TRBJ2-1, with D possibly TRBD2 on 6 matching bases. The CDR3 spans 15 residues. Trimming took off 1 base at V and 5 bases at J, with 12 bases between the two ends. In germline, CDR1 is MGHDK, CDR2 SYGVNS. The CDR3 DNA follows: TGTGCCAGCAGTGAATCGGGACTTGGAGACAATGAGCAGTTCTTC. Its protein product is CASSESGLGDNEQFF.

This clonotype was recorded a few times. The V gene is TRBV7-2, the J gene TRBJ2-2, with D maybe TRBD2 (6 bases). Trimming shortened V by 5 bases and J by 2 bases, and 18 bases separated the two germline ends. Germline V gene sequence: CDR1 SGHTA, CDR2 FQGNSA. This CDR3 region has 17 residues. In DNA, the CDR3 is TGTGCCAGCAGCCCTCGCGCCGGGAGTGGTAACACCGGGGAGCTGTTTTTT. It encodes CASSPRAGSGNTGELFF.

The chain couples TRBV20-1 to TRBJ2-3; D ambiguous. The germline V and J ends were trimmed by 7 bases and 2 bases, with 19 bases remaining between them. Per the germline V gene, CDR1 is DFQATT and CDR2 is SNEGSKA (reference sequence). The CDR3 spans 15 residues. CDR3 in DNA: TGCAGTGTCCCTCGTGCGGCGGCCGACACAGATACGCAGTATTTT. It is translated as CSVPRAAADTDTQYF.

This clonotype was seen repeatedly, ten times or more. The chain recombines TRBV29-1 with TRBJ1-2, with 7 bases that match TRBD1. Trimming cost V 2 bases and J 5 bases; bases outside gene matches: 14. This CDR3 has 16 amino acids. Germline lookup yields CDR1 SQVTM and CDR2 ANQGSEA. CDR3 protein: CSVEPPGQKFWYGYTF. The CDR3 bases are TGCAGCGTTGAACCTCCGGGACAGAAATTTTGGTATGGCTACACCTTC.

This clonotype was observed many times. This chain joins TRBV2 and TRBJ2-5; 8 positions agree with TRBD1. With 5 bases clipped from V and 12 bases from J, the junction kept 8 bases outside the gene matches. Germline V CDR1 and CDR2: SNHLY, FYNNEI. This CDR3 is 12 amino acids long. The CDR3 bases are TGTGCCAGCAGTACCCGGACAGGGTTTAAGTACTTC. Protein product: CASSTRTGFKYF.

This clonotype was found many times. This sequence joins TRBV20-1 and TRBJ2-2, with a possible D match to TRBD1 (6 bases). The germline V gene encodes CDR1 DFQATT and CDR2 SNEGSKA (reference sequence). The V end was cut by 6 bases, the J end by 3 bases, with 17 bases between. CDR3 length: 15 amino acids. In DNA form, the CDR3 reads TGCAGTGCCTATCTTCCAGGGGCGCACACCGGGGAGCTGTTTTTT. It is translated as CSAYLPGAHTGELFF.

This clonotype was observed a few times. This chain connects TRBV7-2 to TRBJ1-2; 7 bases match TRBD1. Per the germline V gene, CDR1 is SGHTA and CDR2 is FQGNSA. V trimming: 5 bases; J trimming: 6 bases; junction bases outside the gene matches: 9. This CDR3 region has 14 residues. DNA of the CDR3: TGTGCCAGCAGCCCAAGGACAGGCCCGCATGGCTACACCTTC. Its translation: CASSPRTGPHGYTF.

This clonotype was detected ten times or more. The rearrangement links TRBV27 to TRBJ2-2; 7 bases are a match to TRBD1. The CDR3 has 18 amino acids. J gave up 0 bases and V 5 bases, and 12 bases lay outside the gene matches. Germline V gene lookup returns CDR1 MNHEY and CDR2 SMNVEV (reference sequence). CDR3 loop: CASSPGQYRLANTGELFF. CDR3 DNA sequence: TGTGCCAGCAGTCCGGGACAGTACCGCCTCGCGAACACCGGGGAGCTGTTTTTT.

There are many counts of this clonotype. The chain is built from TRBV10-3 and TRBJ1-2; unclear D gene. CDR3 size: 11 residues. Deletions cut 2 bases from V and 8 bases from J, with 6 bases between. Germline V CDR1 and CDR2: ENHRY, SYGVKD. In DNA form, the CDR3 reads TGTGCCATCAGTGAGACTCGCGGCTACACCTTC. This encodes CAISETRGYTF.

This clonotype was seen many times. The chain has TRBV7-8 and TRBJ2-3; no clear D. The CDR3 is made up of 16 amino acids. Trimming shortened V by 5 bases and J by 2 bases, and 17 bases separated the two germline ends. CDR1 is SGHVS and CDR2 is FQNEAQ in the germline V gene. CDR3 DNA: TGTGCCAGCAGCCTAGGAGAGAGAACCTACACAGATACGCAGTATTTT. It translates to CASSLGERTYTDTQYF.

This clonotype was counted a few times. V gene TRBV5-1 combines with J gene TRBJ2-7; D might be TRBD2 (5 bases). This CDR3 contains 13 residues. From germline, CDR1 is SGHRS and CDR2 YFSETQ. Deletions cut 4 bases from V and 7 bases from J, with 15 bases between. The CDR3 spells CASSRDTGWEQYF. The CDR3 bases are TGCGCCAGCAGCCGAGACACGGGGTGGGAGCAGTACTTC.

V is TRBV6-1 and J is TRBJ2-1, with 12 positions matching TRBD2. Germline V lookup: CDR1 MNHNS, CDR2 SASEGT. V dropped 6 bases and J dropped 7; count of bases not matched to a gene: 10. The CDR3 is 16 amino acids. In nucleotides, the CDR3 is TGTGCCAGCAGCTCACAACTAGCGGGGGGCCTAAATGAGCAGTTCTTC. Translation: CASSSQLAGGLNEQFF.

The V and J genes are TRBV3-1 and TRBJ2-5, with 12 bases lining up with TRBD2. V dropped 3 bases and J dropped 2; count of bases not matched to a gene: 4. The CDR3 runs 16 residues. Germline V gives CDR1 LGHDT, CDR2 YNNKEL (reference sequence). CDR3 sequence: CASSQPLAGGQETQYF. CDR3 in DNA: TGTGCCAGCAGCCAGCCACTAGCGGGGGGACAAGAGACCCAGTACTTC.

At least ten counts were recorded for this clonotype. V gene TRBV7-7 combines with J gene TRBJ2-3; D gene unclear. V shed 3 bases and J shed 1 base, with 8 bases lying between them. There are 14 residues in the CDR3. Germline V gives CDR1 SSHAT, CDR2 FNYEAQ (reference sequence). The CDR3 nucleotides read TGTGCCAGCAGCTTCCCTTTGGGCACAGATACGCAGTATTTT. Translated, it gives CASSFPLGTDTQYF.

This clonotype was found many times. The CDR3 loop is CASSVGATSPNEQFF. The CDR3 nucleotides are TGTGCCAGCAGCGTGGGGGCGACCAGCCCCAATGAGCAGTTCTTC. This sequence joins TRBV9 and TRBJ2-1, with D possibly being TRBD1 (6 bases). The CDR3 extends over 15 amino acids. CDR1 SGDLS and CDR2 YYNGEE come from the germline V gene. The V gene lost 2 bases and the J gene lost 6 bases, with 15 bases spanning the gap.

This clonotype was recorded at least ten times. The J gene is TRBJ2-1, the V gene TRBV10-2; possible D gene TRBD2, 5 bases. Germline-derived CDR1 and CDR2 are WSHSY and SAAADI. Trimming took off 0 bases at V and 4 bases at J, with 13 bases between the two ends. The CDR3 is made up of 16 amino acids. The CDR3 nucleotides read TGCGCCAGCAGTGAGTCGAGGGCAGCTTTTTACAATGAGCAGTTCTTC. As protein: CASSESRAAFYNEQFF.

This clonotype was seen at least ten times. This sequence joins TRBV20-1 and TRBJ1-1; 7 nucleotides align to TRBD1. V lost 6 bases and J lost 0; bases outside the gene matches: 4. Germline V lookup: CDR1 DFQATT, CDR2 SNEGSKA (reference sequence). The CDR3 totals 13 residues. CDR3 DNA sequence: TGCAGTGCCCAGGGACAGCTGAACACTGAAGCTTTCTTT. Its translation: CSAQGQLNTEAFF.

This clonotype has a handful of counts. This chain links TRBV20-1 with TRBJ2-7; a weak D match, TRBD2 (6 bases). The CDR3 is made up of 14 amino acids. CDR1 and CDR2 (germline): DFQATT, SNEGSKA (reference sequence). V was cut by 5 bases and J by 2 bases, with 16 bases left in between. CDR3 region: CSAPRGAGAYEQYF. The CDR3 nucleotides read TGCAGTGCTCCCCGCGGGGCCGGGGCCTACGAGCAGTACTTC.